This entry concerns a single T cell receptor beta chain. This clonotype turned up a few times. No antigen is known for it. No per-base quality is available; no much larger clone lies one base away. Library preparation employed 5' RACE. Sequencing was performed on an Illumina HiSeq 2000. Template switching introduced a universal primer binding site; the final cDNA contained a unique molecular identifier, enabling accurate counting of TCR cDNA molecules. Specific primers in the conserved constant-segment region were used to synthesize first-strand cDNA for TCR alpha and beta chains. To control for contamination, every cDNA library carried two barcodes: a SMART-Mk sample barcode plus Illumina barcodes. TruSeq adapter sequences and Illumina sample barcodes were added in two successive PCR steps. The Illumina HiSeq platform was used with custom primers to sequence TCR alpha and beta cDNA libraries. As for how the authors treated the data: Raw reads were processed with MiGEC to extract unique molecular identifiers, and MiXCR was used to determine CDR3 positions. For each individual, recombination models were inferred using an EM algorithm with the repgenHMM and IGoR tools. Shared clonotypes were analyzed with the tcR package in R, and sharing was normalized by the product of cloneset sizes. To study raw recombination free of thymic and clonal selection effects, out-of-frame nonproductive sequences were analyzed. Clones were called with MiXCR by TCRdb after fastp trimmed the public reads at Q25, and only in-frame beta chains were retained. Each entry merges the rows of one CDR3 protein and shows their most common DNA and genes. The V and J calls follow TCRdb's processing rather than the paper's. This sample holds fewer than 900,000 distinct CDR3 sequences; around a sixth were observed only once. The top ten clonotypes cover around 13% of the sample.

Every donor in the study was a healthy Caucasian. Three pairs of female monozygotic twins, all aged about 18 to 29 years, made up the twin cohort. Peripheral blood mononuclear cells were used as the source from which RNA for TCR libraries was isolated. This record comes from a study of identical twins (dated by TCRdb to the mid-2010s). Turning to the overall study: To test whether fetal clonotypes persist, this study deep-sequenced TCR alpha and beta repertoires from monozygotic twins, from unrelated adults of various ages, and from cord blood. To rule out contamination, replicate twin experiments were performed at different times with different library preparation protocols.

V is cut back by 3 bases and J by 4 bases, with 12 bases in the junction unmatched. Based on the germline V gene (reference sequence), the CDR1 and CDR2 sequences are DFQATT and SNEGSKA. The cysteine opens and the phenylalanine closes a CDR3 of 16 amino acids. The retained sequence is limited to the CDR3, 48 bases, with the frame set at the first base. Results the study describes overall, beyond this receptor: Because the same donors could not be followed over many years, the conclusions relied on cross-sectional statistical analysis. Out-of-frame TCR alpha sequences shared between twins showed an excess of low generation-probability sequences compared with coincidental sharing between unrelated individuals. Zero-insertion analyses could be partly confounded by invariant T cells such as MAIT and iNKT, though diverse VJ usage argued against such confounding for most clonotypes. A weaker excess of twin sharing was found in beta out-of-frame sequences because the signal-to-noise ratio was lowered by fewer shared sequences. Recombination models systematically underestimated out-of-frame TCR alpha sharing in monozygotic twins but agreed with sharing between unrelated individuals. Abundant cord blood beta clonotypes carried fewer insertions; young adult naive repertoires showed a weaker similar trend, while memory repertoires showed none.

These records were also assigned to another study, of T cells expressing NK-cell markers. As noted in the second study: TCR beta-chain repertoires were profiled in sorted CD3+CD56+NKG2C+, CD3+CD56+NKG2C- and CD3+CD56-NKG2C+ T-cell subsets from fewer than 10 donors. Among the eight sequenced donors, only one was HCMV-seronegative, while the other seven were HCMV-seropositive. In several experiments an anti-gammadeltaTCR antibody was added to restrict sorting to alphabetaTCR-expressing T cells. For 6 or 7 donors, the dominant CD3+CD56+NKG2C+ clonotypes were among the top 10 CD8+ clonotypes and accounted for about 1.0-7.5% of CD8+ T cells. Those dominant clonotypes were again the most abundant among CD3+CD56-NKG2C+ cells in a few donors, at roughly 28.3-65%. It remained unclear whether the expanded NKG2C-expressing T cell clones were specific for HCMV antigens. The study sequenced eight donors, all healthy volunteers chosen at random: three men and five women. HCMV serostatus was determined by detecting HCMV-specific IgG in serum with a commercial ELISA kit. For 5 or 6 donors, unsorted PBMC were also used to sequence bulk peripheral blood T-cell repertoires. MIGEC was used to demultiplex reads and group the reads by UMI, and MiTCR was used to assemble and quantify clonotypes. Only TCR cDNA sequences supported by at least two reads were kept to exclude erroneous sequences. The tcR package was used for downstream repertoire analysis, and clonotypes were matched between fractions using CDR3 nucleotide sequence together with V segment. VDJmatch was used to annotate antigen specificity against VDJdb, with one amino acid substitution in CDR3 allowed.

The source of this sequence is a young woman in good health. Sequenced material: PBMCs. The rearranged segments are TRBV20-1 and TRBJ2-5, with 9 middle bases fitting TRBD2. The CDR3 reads CSASPSGGRVRETQYF. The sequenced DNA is TGCAGTGCTAGCCCCTCTGGCGGGAGGGTCAGAGAGACCCAGTACTTC.